This T cell receptor beta chain originates from a study of CD8 T cells in ankylosing spondylitis. Quantitative 5'-RACE was performed with molecular barcodes, and it yielded the TCR beta libraries. TCRdb reprocessed the 5' RACE reads via MiXCR and lists one record per CDR3 protein. The profile covers 250,000 to 400,000 distinct CDR3 sequences, with roughly 11% appearing a single time and about 10% taken by the ten largest. Study results and caveats: Clones linked to disease were reported to show significant enrichment in matched ankylosing spondylitis synovial fluid. Disease-linked clones bore a CD8+ phenotype, appearing relatively rarely in peripheral blood. A TCR beta motif of about eight highly homologous variants seemed to mark ankylosing spondylitis blood.

Germline CDR1 and CDR2: MNHEY and SMNVEV (reference sequence). The germline V and J ends were trimmed by 5 bases and 5 bases, with 13 bases remaining between them. This CDR3 is built from 13 residues. This clonotype was recorded only once. What it binds is unknown. The material sequenced was blood, either unsorted or a sorted T cell fraction (not recorded which). V usage is TRBV27 and J usage is TRBJ2-7; D ambiguous. The clonotype originates from a female donor with ankylosing spondylitis or in good health (not recorded which). The CDR3 loop reads CASSVAVWHEQYF. The CDR3 region has the DNA TGTGCCAGCAGTGTAGCTGTCTGGCACGAGCAGTACTTC.